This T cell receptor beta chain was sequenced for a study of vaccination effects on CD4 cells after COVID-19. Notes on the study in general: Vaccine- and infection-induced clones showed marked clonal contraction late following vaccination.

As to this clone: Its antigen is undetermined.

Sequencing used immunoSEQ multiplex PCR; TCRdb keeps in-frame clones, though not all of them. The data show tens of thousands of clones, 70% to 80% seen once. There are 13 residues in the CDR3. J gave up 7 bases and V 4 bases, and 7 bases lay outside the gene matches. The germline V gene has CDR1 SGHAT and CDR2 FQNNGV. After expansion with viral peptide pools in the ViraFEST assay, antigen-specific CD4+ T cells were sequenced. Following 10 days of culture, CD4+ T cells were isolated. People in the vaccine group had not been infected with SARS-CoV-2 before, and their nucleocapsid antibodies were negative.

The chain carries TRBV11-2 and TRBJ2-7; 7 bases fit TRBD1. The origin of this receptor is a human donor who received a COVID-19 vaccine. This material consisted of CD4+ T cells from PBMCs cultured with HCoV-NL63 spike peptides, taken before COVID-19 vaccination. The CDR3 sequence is CASSSGDSLEQYV. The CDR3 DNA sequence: TGTGCCAGCAGCTCTGGGGACAGTCTTGAGCAGTACGTC.